These 20 T cell receptor beta chains originate from one sample sequenced in a study of T-cell memory formation after mild COVID-19. Each CDR3 protein is one row after TCRdb ran MiXCR on the 5' RACE reads. The data hold approximately 430,000 distinct CDR3 sequences, with around a quarter observed a single time. Sequencing used PBMCs or a T cell subset sorted from them (not recorded which). These receptors originate from an adult woman who had mild COVID-19 (a few samples of this study predate the infection). Cell type and time point are not known.

This chain links TRBV3-1 with TRBJ1-5; no clear D gene. Per germline, CDR1 LGHDT and CDR2 YNNKEL (reference sequence). Trimming took 0 bases from V and 5 from J, leaving 11 bases between them. The CDR3 covers 15 residues. The chain's CDR3 is CASSQDGLGHQPQHF. CDR3 bases: TGTGCCAGCAGCCAAGATGGGCTCGGGCATCAGCCCCAGCATTTT.

The chain has TRBV5-1 and TRBJ2-1; unclear D gene. In germline, CDR1 is SGHRS, CDR2 YFSETQ. Trimming took 0 bases from V and 5 from J, leaving 9 bases between them. The length of the CDR3 is 14 residues. Here the CDR3 DNA reads TGCGCCAGCAGCTTGGATAGGTCCGACAATGAGCAGTTCTTC. It specifies CASSLDRSDNEQFF.

The rearrangement links TRBV19 to TRBJ1-1; 8 nucleotides line up with TRBD1. The V gene's germline CDR1 is LNHDA and CDR2 SQIVND (reference sequence). The CDR3 has 14 amino acids. J was trimmed by 6 bases and V by 5 bases; bases with no gene match: 8. The CDR3 coding sequence is TGTGCCAGTAGTGGGGACAGGAGTCGCCCTGAAGCTTTCTTT. Protein sequence: CASSGDRSRPEAFF.

This clonotype has just a few counts. The chain carries TRBV9 and TRBJ2-7, with 7 bases matching TRBD2. The CDR3 consists of 14 residues. CDR1 is SGDLS, CDR2 YYNGEE, per germline. J was trimmed by 3 bases and V by 0 bases; bases with no gene match: 3. The DNA of the CDR3 is TGTGCCAGCAGCGTAGACGGGGGGTACTACGAGCAGTACTTC. This gives the protein CASSVDGGYYEQYF. Based on the CDR3 plus reference TRBV9 and TRBJ2-7, the full variable domain is DSGVTQTPKHLITATGQRVTLRCSPRSGDLSVYWYQQSLDQGLQFLIQYYNGEERAKGNILERFSAQQFPDLHSELNLSSLELGDSALYFCASSVDGGYYEQYFGPGTRLTVT.

The rearrangement joins TRBV24-1 to TRBJ1-2; 7 positions agree with TRBD1. The germline CDR1 and CDR2 sequences are KGHDR and SFDVKD. This CDR3 has 14 residues. The V and J ends lost 3 bases and 6 bases, in that order; junction bases with no gene match: 6. CDR3 DNA: TGTGCCACCAGTGATCCGGACAGGTTCCATGGCTACACCTTC. This translates into CATSDPDRFHGYTF.

This clonotype has a handful of counts. The V call is TRBV30, the J call TRBJ1-1; no clear D gene. This CDR3 comprises 13 residues. The ends were cut back, 0 bases at V and 3 bases at J, with 8 bases in the middle. Germline V gives CDR1 GTSNPN, CDR2 SVGIG (reference sequence). CDR3 coding DNA: TGTGCCTGGAGTGTTGGGCAGTACACTGAAGCTTTCTTT. Encoded protein: CAWSVGQYTEAFF. Full variable domain (rest looked up from reference TRBV30 and TRBJ1-1): SQTIHQWPATLVQPVGSPLSLECTVEGTSNPNLYWYRQAAGRGLQLLFYSVGIGQISSEVPQNLSASRPQDRQFILSSKKLLLSDSGFYLCAWSVGQYTEAFFGQGTRLTVV.

This clonotype was counted between two and nine times. This chain links TRBV29-1 with TRBJ2-7; D call uncertain. The CDR3 is made up of 15 amino acids. With 5 bases removed from V and 2 bases from J, the gap between germline ends came to 19 bases. Germline V lookup: CDR1 SQVTM, CDR2 ANQGSEA. The CDR3 loop reads CSVLGPENSPYEQYF. DNA for the CDR3: TGCAGCGTTCTGGGCCCTGAGAACAGCCCCTACGAGCAGTACTTC.

V usage is TRBV3-1 and J usage is TRBJ2-3; TRBD2 aligns across 9 bases. From germline, CDR1 is LGHDT and CDR2 YNNKEL (reference sequence). There are 16 residues in the CDR3. J lost 4 bases, V lost 0 bases, and 5 bases had no gene match. CDR3 nucleotides: TGTGCCAGCAGCCAAGATTTAGCGGGAGTGTCAGATACGCAGTATTTT. It codes for CASSQDLAGVSDTQYF.

This clonotype was counted a few times. The V and J genes are TRBV20-1 and TRBJ2-7; TRBD1 aligns across 9 bases. The germline CDR1 and CDR2 sequences are DFQATT and SNEGSKA (reference sequence). The J segment lost 7 bases and the V segment lost 5 bases, leaving 6 bases of the junction unmatched. The CDR3 length is 12 residues. In nucleotides, the CDR3 is TGCAGTGCTCTGGACAGGGGAAGGGAGCAGTACTTC. Amino acids: CSALDRGREQYF.

This clonotype showed up many times. This chain uses TRBV7-8 with TRBJ2-7, with TRBD1 matching 10 bases. Germline V CDR1 and CDR2: SGHVS, FQNEAQ. The trim removed 1 base at V and 4 bases at J, leaving 4 bases unmatched. The CDR3 loop spans 15 amino acids. The CDR3 region has the DNA TGTGCCAGCAGCTTAGAACGGACAGGGGGTTACGAGCAGTACTTC. Translation gives CASSLERTGGYEQYF.

This clonotype showed up just a few times. The chain is built from TRBV6-2 or TRBV6-3 and TRBJ2-7; 8 bases are a match to TRBD2. In germline, CDR1 is MNHEY, CDR2 SVGEGT. The CDR3 totals 14 residues. V gave up 2 bases and J gave up 4 bases; unmatched junction bases: 4. This CDR3 is CASSYSGSGYEQYF. As DNA, the CDR3 is TGTGCCAGCAGTTACAGCGGGAGTGGGTACGAGCAGTACTTC.

The genes are TRBV5-1 and TRBJ1-1; D is unclear. The germline V gene has CDR1 SGHRS and CDR2 YFSETQ. The length of the CDR3 is 13 residues. V lost 5 bases to trimming and J lost 5 bases, with 13 bases between them. The CDR3 DNA is TGCGCCAGCAGTTCGCAGTGGGGTACTGAAGCTTTCTTT. As protein: CASSSQWGTEAFF.

This clonotype has ten or more counts. The CDR3 here is CASSQGSSTDTQYF. CDR3 DNA sequence: TGCGCCAGCAGCCAAGGGTCCTCCACAGATACGCAGTATTTT. V and J are TRBV4-1 and TRBJ2-3, with D unresolved. CDR1 is MGHRA and CDR2 is YSYEKL in the germline V gene. Trimming removed 1 base from V and 2 bases from J, with 7 bases in between. This CDR3 has 14 amino acids.

This clonotype was observed a few times. The gene calls are TRBV5-5 and TRBJ1-1, with D uncertain. Germline-derived CDR1 and CDR2 are SGHKS and YYEKEE (reference sequence). The CDR3 covers 13 residues. Trimming shortened V by 0 bases and J by 4 bases, and 7 bases separated the two germline ends. The CDR3 protein is CASSLDVSTEAFF. The CDR3 nucleotides are TGTGCCAGCAGCTTGGATGTAAGCACTGAAGCTTTCTTT.

The chain links TRBV2 to TRBJ2-1, with unresolved D. Trimming shortened V by 7 bases and J by 0 bases, and 13 bases separated the two germline ends. Germline V gives CDR1 SNHLY, CDR2 FYNNEI. CDR3 length: 15 residues. As DNA, the CDR3 is TGTGCCAGCAAATTACTCACGAGCTCCTACAATGAGCAGTTCTTC. Its protein is CASKLLTSSYNEQFF.

The V and J genes are TRBV3-1 and TRBJ2-5, with TRBD2 matching 9 bases. Germline CDR1 and CDR2: LGHDT and YNNKEL (reference sequence). V shed 1 base, J shed 5 bases, and the junction held 8 bases outside the gene matches. This CDR3 contains 16 residues. In DNA, the CDR3 is TGTGCCAGCAGCCAAGCCAGCGGGGGGCCCCCGGAGACCCAGTACTTC. This encodes CASSQASGGPPETQYF.

The rearrangement uses TRBV4-3 and TRBJ1-4; D is unresolved. Per germline, CDR1 LGHNA and CDR2 YSLEER. Trimming pared 4 bases from V and 6 bases from J, leaving 15 bases between. CDR3 length: 15 residues. The CDR3 bases are TGCGCCAGCAGCCCAGGCAGAGGGTGGGATGAAAAACTGTTTTTT. Amino acid sequence: CASSPGRGWDEKLFF.

V is TRBV5-1 and J is TRBJ2-3; D remains unclear. V was pared by 5 bases and J by 0 bases, with 16 bases between. This CDR3 has 16 amino acids. The germline V gene encodes CDR1 SGHRS and CDR2 YFSETQ. The DNA for the CDR3 is TGCGCCAGCAGAAGAGTAGGCGGATCTAGCACAGATACGCAGTATTTT. Encoded protein: CASRRVGGSSTDTQYF.

The chain recombines TRBV19 with TRBJ1-1, with TRBD1 identical over 7 bases. There are 14 residues in the CDR3. Per germline, CDR1 LNHDA and CDR2 SQIVND (reference sequence). The V gene end was trimmed by 5 bases and the J gene end by 1 base; junction bases not matched to a gene: 4. As DNA, the CDR3 is TGTGCCAGTAGTCATACAGGGGCGAACACTGAAGCTTTCTTT. It specifies CASSHTGANTEAFF.

In its sample, this clonotype was seen a few times. The chain joins TRBV5-5 to TRBJ1-1; D gene ambiguous. V lost 0 bases and J 8 bases, leaving 11 bases between the germline ends. The CDR3 runs to 13 residues. Germline V lookup: CDR1 SGHKS, CDR2 YYEKEE (reference sequence). For the CDR3, the DNA is TGTGCCAGCAGCTTGGGTAGCGGGGTAGAAGCTTTCTTT. Protein sequence: CASSLGSGVEAFF.